This T cell receptor beta chain is from a study of response to subunit inactivated influenza vaccine. The V gene's germline CDR1 is SGHTA and CDR2 FQGNSA. The CDR3 is made up of 15 amino acids. J gave up 12 bases and V 3 bases, and 12 bases lay outside the gene matches. TCRdb processed the RT-PCR reads anew with MiXCR; each CDR3 protein has one entry. Found here are hundreds of thousands of distinct CDR3 sequences, over 9% of them singletons; the top ten hold approximately 10%. This sample also appeared in a second study, on T cells expressing NK-cell markers. That study reports: UMIs accompanied the 5'RACE template switching by which TCR beta cDNA was made. Sorting was restricted to alpha-beta TCR T cells by an anti-gamma-delta TCR antibody in several experiments. In over 5 donors, dominant CD3+CD56+NKG2C+ clonotypes ranked among the top 10 CD8+ clonotypes. There were several donors in whom these clonotypes also led the CD3+CD56-NKG2C+ fraction.

This clonotype was obtained from a man aged 45 to 65 who received an inactivated influenza vaccine. The chain recombines TRBV7-2 with TRBJ2-7, with 12 bases that match TRBD1. This material consisted of PBMCs from blood, taken on the day of vaccination. The CDR3 here is CASSFTISGTGGLYF. CDR3 DNA sequence: TGTGCCAGCAGCTTTACAATCTCCGGGACAGGGGGCCTGTACTTC.